This T cell receptor (beta chain) originates from a study of technical replicates of blood from several donors. Profiling relied on immunoSEQ multiplex PCR, and the TCRdb table lists in-frame clones only, not all of them. The table has about 49,000 clones, approximately 90% seen once. Trimming shortened V by 8 bases and J by 1 base, and 8 bases separated the two germline ends. CDR3 size: 11 residues. From germline, CDR1 is SQVTM and CDR2 ANQGSEA. The specimen sequenced was PBMCs. This clonotype was obtained from a human donor in good health. Some clones in this sample may be carry-over from other donors' samples. The genes are TRBV29-1 and TRBJ2-5; TRBD2 might be the D (5 bases). The CDR3 nucleotides read TGCAGCTCGGAGGTCCAAGAGACCCAGTACTTC. Translating gives CSSEVQETQYF.